The text below deals with one T cell receptor (beta chain). The data derive from a study of T cells after yellow fever vaccination. TCRdb itself ran the 5' RACE reads through MiXCR, one entry per CDR3 protein. The sample consists of a few hundred thousand distinct CDR3 sequences, about a sixth of them appearing once. The V end lost 4 bases, the J end lost 2 bases, and 12 bases lay between the germline ends. In germline, CDR1 is MGHRA, CDR2 YSYEKL. The CDR3 has 14 residues. This rearrangement joins TRBV4-1 to TRBJ2-7; weak D call: TRBD1 (6 bases). This TCR was recovered from a man between 18 and 35 years old who received the YFV17D yellow fever vaccine. This specimen consisted of PBMCs, obtained around 5 days after the first yellow fever vaccination. This chain's CDR3 is CASSPTGFPYEQYF. The CDR3 coding sequence is TGCGCCAGCAGCCCAACAGGGTTCCCCTACGAGCAGTACTTC.